Following are 21 T cell receptor beta chains from one sample sequenced in a study of CD8 T cells in ankylosing spondylitis. TCRdb used MiXCR to reprocess the 5' RACE reads, holding one entry per CDR3 protein. The sample lists 250,000 to 350,000 distinct CDR3 sequences, 15% to 20% occurring once. Input material: blood, either unsorted or a sorted T cell fraction (not recorded which). These receptors came from a male donor with ankylosing spondylitis or in good health (not recorded which).

V gene TRBV4-2 combines with J gene TRBJ1-4, with 8 bases aligning to TRBD1. Germline CDR1 reads LGHNA; CDR2 reads YNFKEQ. This CDR3 spans 18 amino acids. J gave up 0 bases and V 4 bases, and 10 bases lay outside the gene matches. The CDR3 spells CASSLTTGVGATNEKLFF. CDR3 nucleotide sequence: TGTGCCAGCAGCCTAACGACAGGGGTTGGGGCAACTAATGAAAAACTGTTTTTT.

This clonotype occurred a few times. The V and J genes are TRBV20-1 and TRBJ2-3, with D possibly matching TRBD2 (7 bases). The V and J ends lost 5 bases and 5 bases respectively, with 14 bases between them. Germline V gene sequence: CDR1 DFQATT, CDR2 SNEGSKA (reference sequence). This CDR3 spans 13 amino acids. The CDR3 nucleotides read TGCAGTGCTTCTCAGGGGAGGGGAGATACGCAGTATTTT. It codes for CSASQGRGDTQYF.

The chain uses TRBV7-6 and TRBJ2-3, with TRBD1 identical over 7 bases. Germline-derived CDR1 and CDR2 are SGHVS and FNYEAQ. The CDR3 loop spans 15 amino acids. After removal of 3 bases from V and 1 base from J, the junction contained 4 bases not matched to a gene. In DNA form, the CDR3 reads TGTGCCAGCAGCTTTACCGGGACAGGCACAGATACGCAGTATTTT. Protein: CASSFTGTGTDTQYF.

This clonotype was seen at least ten times. The rearrangement links TRBV5-1 to TRBJ1-1; TRBD1 matches at 11 bases. The CDR3 is 15 residues long. Germline CDR1 is SGHRS and CDR2 is YFSETQ. Trimming cost V 2 bases and J 8 bases; bases outside gene matches: 8. CDR3 residues: CASSFSGTGGGEAFF. DNA of the CDR3: TGCGCCAGCAGCTTCTCCGGGACAGGGGGAGGAGAAGCTTTCTTT.

This chain joins TRBV20-1 and TRBJ2-2; D might be TRBD1 (6 bases). V shed 5 bases and J shed 6 bases, with 7 bases lying between them. Germline V CDR1 and CDR2: DFQATT, SNEGSKA (reference sequence). CDR3 length: 11 residues. The CDR3 bases are TGCAGTGCTTACAGGGCCGGGGAGCTGTTTTTT. Its translation: CSAYRAGELFF.

The V gene is TRBV12-3 or TRBV12-4, the J gene TRBJ2-3; D remains unclear. V gave up 2 bases and J gave up 2 bases, with 14 bases separating them. The CDR3 runs 16 residues. The CDR3 loop is CASSLPSDIHTDTQYF. The CDR3 DNA reads as TGTGCCAGCAGTTTACCCTCAGATATCCACACAGATACGCAGTATTTT.

This clonotype was recorded a few times. This rearrangement joins TRBV20-1 to TRBJ2-3; 13 bases agree with TRBD2. This CDR3 is built from 14 residues. The germline gives CDR1 DFQATT, CDR2 SNEGSKA (reference sequence). The J segment lost 6 bases and the V segment lost 5 bases, leaving 5 bases of the junction unmatched. CDR3 loop: CSAPTSGGLDTQYF. DNA of the CDR3: TGCAGTGCTCCGACTAGCGGGGGGTTGGATACGCAGTATTTT.

This clonotype was counted at least ten times. This chain connects TRBV29-1 to TRBJ1-1, with 8 positions matching TRBD1. Germline V gene data show CDR1 as SQVTM and CDR2 as ANQGSEA. The CDR3 runs to 14 residues. Losses at the gene ends were 7 bases for V and 0 bases for J; bases not matched to a gene: 7. The CDR3 loop is CSGKSGGMNTEAFF. CDR3 DNA sequence: TGCAGCGGGAAATCAGGGGGCATGAACACTGAAGCTTTCTTT.

This clonotype was detected only a few times. The V gene is TRBV12-3 or TRBV12-4, the J gene TRBJ1-5; D not resolved. The V end was cut by 3 bases, the J end by 4 bases, with 10 bases between. There are 14 residues in the CDR3. The CDR3 DNA sequence: TGTGCCAGCAGTTTCGATTTGGGAAATCAGCCCCAGCATTTT. Translated, it gives CASSFDLGNQPQHF.

The CDR3 region has the DNA TGCGCCAGCAGCCAAGATAAAGGGACAGGTGATAATTCACCCCTCCACTTT. Its translation: CASSQDKGTGDNSPLHF. This chain links TRBV4-1 with TRBJ1-6; 8 bases agree with TRBD1. The junction had 6 bases not matched to a gene; V was cut back by 0 bases and J by 5 bases. The germline V gene has CDR1 MGHRA and CDR2 YSYEKL. The CDR3 contains 17 residues.

V usage is TRBV12-3 or TRBV12-4 and J usage is TRBJ1-1, with 8 bases aligning to TRBD1. The CDR3 covers 15 residues. J lost 6 bases, V lost 5 bases, and 11 bases had no gene match. CDR3 amino acids: CASSRGQGRMAEAFF. The CDR3 DNA reads TGTGCCAGCAGTAGAGGACAGGGCAGAATGGCTGAAGCTTTCTTT.

V gene TRBV3-1 combines with J gene TRBJ2-3; 11 positions match TRBD2. Germline V gives CDR1 LGHDT, CDR2 YNNKEL (reference sequence). The J segment lost 0 bases and the V segment lost 2 bases, leaving 4 bases of the junction unmatched. The CDR3 has 17 amino acids. The CDR3 nucleotides are TGTGCCAGCAGCCAACGACTAGCGGGATATAGCACAGATACGCAGTATTTT. Translated: CASSQRLAGYSTDTQYF.

J is TRBJ2-3 and V is TRBV12-3 or TRBV12-4, with a tentative D call TRBD1 (6 bases). Trimming shortened V by 2 bases and J by 1 base, and 10 bases separated the two germline ends. The CDR3 runs 15 residues. CDR3 nucleotides: TGTGCCAGCAGTTTATGGGCAGGGGGCACAGATACGCAGTATTTT. The encoded protein is CASSLWAGGTDTQYF.

This clonotype was detected a few times. This chain joins TRBV5-6 and TRBJ1-2; the D gene is possibly TRBD1 (6 bases). Germline-derived CDR1 and CDR2 are SGHDT and YYEEEE. V dropped 4 bases and J dropped 6 bases, with 16 bases sitting between them. There are 14 residues in the CDR3. CDR3 nucleotide sequence: TGTGCCAGCAGCGACCCCGGGGGCATGGATGGCTACACCTTC. This encodes CASSDPGGMDGYTF. Drawing the rest from reference TRBV5-6 and TRBJ1-2, the complete variable domain is DAGVTQSPTHLIKTRGQQVTLRCSPKSGHDTVSWYQQALGQGPQFIFQYYEEEERQRGNFPDRFSGHQFPNYSSELNVNALLLGDSALYLCASSDPGGMDGYTFGSGTRLTVV.

The genes are TRBV28 and TRBJ2-1; TRBD2 matches at 14 bases. Germline V gives CDR1 MDHEN, CDR2 SYDVKM. The junction had 0 bases not matched to a gene; V was cut back by 2 bases and J by 0 bases. The CDR3 loop spans 17 amino acids. CDR3 nucleotide sequence: TGTGCCAGCAGTTTAGGGACTAGCGGGAGCTCCTACAATGAGCAGTTCTTC. Translation: CASSLGTSGSSYNEQFF.

The chain recombines TRBV12-3 or TRBV12-4 with TRBJ1-6; TRBD1 is a possible D gene (5 bases). The CDR3 extends over 15 amino acids. V lost 5 bases and J lost 7, with 15 bases in between. CDR3 region: CASSPGRQRNSPLHF. DNA for the CDR3: TGTGCCAGCAGTCCGGGGCGACAGAGAAATTCACCCCTCCACTTT.

A single count supports this clonotype. A much larger clone lies one base from this, so it may be a read error. The rearrangement joins TRBV20-1 to TRBJ2-3, with 10 bases identical to TRBD2. Germline values: CDR1 DFQATT, CDR2 SNEGSKA (reference sequence). The length of the CDR3 is 16 residues. The CDR3 protein is CSGRPLLAGVTDTQYF. CDR3 bases: TGCAGTGGTAGACCCCTCCTAGCGGGGGTCACAGATACGCAGTATTTT.

This clonotype was counted between two and nine times. The chain uses TRBV14 and TRBJ2-5; TRBD1 is a possible D gene (7 bases). Between the trimmed V and J ends, which lost 1 base and 5 bases, there was a span of 17 bases. The CDR3 is 16 amino acids. The V gene's germline CDR1 is SGHDN and CDR2 FVKESK. CDR3 residues: CASSQARRGLGETQYF. In DNA form, the CDR3 reads TGTGCCAGCAGCCAAGCCAGGAGGGGGCTCGGGGAGACCCAGTACTTC.

The rearrangement joins TRBV12-3 or TRBV12-4 to TRBJ1-2, with D maybe TRBD1 (6 bases). The CDR3 is 13 amino acids. V was shortened by 8 bases and J by 0 bases, with 10 bases between the two germline ends. The CDR3 reads CASSDSTNYGYTF. As DNA, the CDR3 is TGTGCCAGCTCGGACAGTACTAACTATGGCTACACCTTC.

With respect to this clonotype: Its ends do not fully match the called genes, so a read error is possible. V usage is TRBV7-7 and J usage is TRBJ2-2; D is possibly TRBD2 (6 bases). The CDR3 loop spans 14 amino acids. Germline V lookup: CDR1 SSHAT, CDR2 FNYEAQ (reference sequence). The CDR3 is CASSGHSGTGELFF. The CDR3 bases are TGTGCTAGCAGCGGGCACTCCGGGACCGGGGAGCTGTTTTTT. The full variable domain, completed using reference TRBV7-7 and TRBJ2-2, is GAGVSQSPRYKVTKRGQDVTLRCDPISSHATLYWYQQALGQGPEFLTYFNYEAQPDKSGLPSDRFSAERPEGSISTLTIQRTEQRDSAMYRCASSGHSGTGELFFGEGSRLTVL.

V usage is TRBV29-1 and J usage is TRBJ1-4; 8 bases fit TRBD1. The CDR3 covers 14 residues. V dropped 5 bases and J dropped 2; count of bases not matched to a gene: 4. Germline V lookup: CDR1 SQVTM, CDR2 ANQGSEA. DNA of the CDR3: TGCAGCGTTTCTTACAGGGGGACTAATGAAAAACTGTTTTTT. Translation gives CSVSYRGTNEKLFF.